The rows below give T cell receptor beta chains drawn from one sample of a study of cytomegalovirus exposure and HLA in healthy donors. Assay used: immunoSEQ multiplex PCR; TCRdb lists only in-frame clones, some missing. The sample has 120,000 to 150,000 clones, 80% to 95% seen once. The sequenced sample was PBMCs. The receptors here all came from a man between 18 and 35 years old in good health and CMV-seronegative. The CDR3 runs from the conserved cysteine through the conserved F or W. D genes are given only for firm matches. Some rows mark clone size as missing; the rest say once, few, many or name a class of expanded clone.

NA,TRBV27,TRBJ1-2,NA,TGTGCCAGCAGTACATTCGGGGGATACGTACGCTTC,CASSTFGGYVRF
NA,TRBV4-1,TRBJ1-4,once,TGCGCCAGCAGCCTTCCAGGGGTGACTAATGAAAAACTGTTTTTT,CASSLPGVTNEKLFF
TRBD1,TRBV6-5,TRBJ1-1,NA,TGTGCCGGCTGGACAGGTGCTGAAGCTTTCTTT,CAGWTGAEAFF
TRBD2,TRBV7-2,TRBJ2-7,NA,TGTGCCAGCAGCTCACGGACTAGCGGGGCCTACGAGCAGTACTTC,CASSSRTSGAYEQYF
TRBD1,TRBV5-1,TRBJ2-5,NA,TGCGCCAGCAGCTTGGAGACTGCCCTTGACAGGGGGGAGACCCAGTACTTC,CASSLETALDRGETQYF
NA,TRBV5-1,TRBJ2-2,NA,TGCGCCAGCAGCTTACCTAGTACGAACACCGGGGAGCTGTTTTTT,CASSLPSTNTGELFF
NA,TRBV13,TRBJ2-3,NA,TGTGCCAGCAGCCCCGGGACATCTAGCACAGATACGCAGTATTTT,CASSPGTSSTDTQYF
NA,TRBV9,TRBJ1-5,NA,TGTGCCAGCAGCCGCGTTGGGGCCCAGCCCCAGCATTTT,CASSRVGAQPQHF
TRBD2,TRBV7-6,TRBJ2-1,NA,TGTGCCAGCAGCTTAATCACTAGCGGGGGGTCTGAGCAGTTCTTC,CASSLITSGGSEQFF
TRBD1,TRBV5-1,TRBJ1-1,NA,TGCGCCAGCAGCATAGGACAGGGTTTGCCTGAAGCTTTCTTT,CASSIGQGLPEAFF
TRBD2,TRBV7-6,TRBJ2-7,many,TGTGCCAGCAGCCCTAGACTAGCGGGGCCTGAGCAGTACTTC,CASSPRLAGPEQYF
NA,TRBV9,TRBJ2-1,NA,TGTGCCAGCAGCGTAGGAGGGTGGGGCGGGGCAGACAATGAGCAGTTCTTC,CASSVGGWGGADNEQFF
NA,TRBV18,TRBJ2-7,once,TGTGCCAGCTCACCACCCGGGAGCCAATATAACGAGCAGTACTTC,CASSPPGSQYNEQYF
NA,TRBV6-6,TRBJ1-2,NA,TGTGCCAGCAGGGCCAGTACAGGGCAGGTCTATGGCTACACCTTC,CASRASTGQVYGYTF
NA,TRBV6-1,TRBJ1-2,few,TGTGCCAGCAGTGACTACTATGGCTACACCTTC,CASSDYYGYTF
TRBD1,TRBV5-1,TRBJ2-1,NA,TGCGCCAGCAGCCAACCCGGGACAGGGGGGTACAATGAGCAGTTCTTC,CASSQPGTGGYNEQFF
NA,TRBV23-1,TRBJ1-6,NA,TGCGCCAGCTCCACCGGGACTCCCTTAAGACCCCTCCACTTT,CASSTGTPLRPLHF
TRBD2,TRBV7-7,TRBJ2-1,NA,TGTGCCAGCAGCTCTACTAGCGGCAGCTCCTACAATGAGCAGTTCTTC,CASSSTSGSSYNEQFF
NA,TRBV9,TRBJ2-2,NA,TGTGCCAGCAGCATCCAACAGGGACACCAAACCGGGGAGCTGTTTTTT,CASSIQQGHQTGELFF
TRBD2,TRBV5-1,TRBJ2-3,NA,TGCGCCAGCAGCTTAACCTGGACTAGCGGGGGAACAGATACGCAGTATTTT,CASSLTWTSGGTDTQYF
TRBD1,TRBV10-3,TRBJ2-2,NA,TGTACGAATCAGCCGGGACAGAGACACTCGAACACCGGGGAGCTGTTTTTT,CTNQPGQRHSNTGELFF
TRBD2,TRBV19,TRBJ2-1,NA,TGTGCCAGTAGTCCCGGACTAGCGGGGGGGCACTTGTCTGAGCAGTTCTTC,CASSPGLAGGHLSEQFF
TRBD1,TRBV30,TRBJ1-5,NA,TGTGCCTGGCAGACAGGGACCGCGCAGCCCCAGCATTTT,CAWQTGTAQPQHF
NA,TRBV5-4,TRBJ2-5,NA,TGTGCCAGCAGCCTACAACAGAGTACGGAATACCAAGAGACCCAGTACTTC,CASSLQQSTEYQETQYF
NA,TRBV9,TRBJ1-3,NA,TGTGCCAGCACCAGGGGCCCCGACCAGAGGGCTCGCTCTGGAAACACCATATATTTT,CASTRGPDQRARSGNTIYF
NA,TRBV6-1,TRBJ2-3,NA,TGTGCCAGCAGTGAACCGTTGGCGGGCATCTCCACAGATACGCAGTATTTT,CASSEPLAGISTDTQYF
NA,TRBV7-9,TRBJ1-5,NA,TGTGCCAGCAGCTTAGGATACCCGGACTATAGCAATCAGCCCCAGCATTTT,CASSLGYPDYSNQPQHF
TRBD2,TRBV4-1,TRBJ2-1,NA,TGCGCCAGCAGCCAACCTCCGGGACTAGCGGGGGATAATGAGCAGTTCTTC,CASSQPPGLAGDNEQFF
TRBD1,TRBV5-4,TRBJ1-4,NA,TGTGCCAGCAGCATAAACAGGGGAACTAATGAAAAACTGTTTTTT,CASSINRGTNEKLFF
TRBD1,TRBV2,TRBJ2-1,few,TGTGCCAGCAGGGCGACAGGGTCTTACAATGAGCAGTTCTTC,CASRATGSYNEQFF
TRBD2,TRBV2,TRBJ2-1,NA,TGTGCCAGCAGGTGGAGTGGACTAGCGGGAGTTCACAATGAGCAGTTCTTC,CASRWSGLAGVHNEQFF
NA,TRBV28,TRBJ2-2,NA,TGTGCCAGCAGTTTATCAGTCCTCTTATCCGCCGGGGAGCTGTTTTTT,CASSLSVLLSAGELFF
NA,TRBV4-1,TRBJ2-1,NA,TGCGCCAGCAGCCAAGCGGGTGGGAGGAACAATGAGCAGTTCTTC,CASSQAGGRNNEQFF
TRBD1,TRBV9,TRBJ2-5,NA,TGTGCCAGCAGCGTTGGGACAGGGAGTCTCCAAGAGACCCAGTACTTC,CASSVGTGSLQETQYF
NA,TRBV4-1,TRBJ2-7,NA,TGCGCCAGTTCGGGGGTTAACCCCTACGAGCAGTACTTC,CASSGVNPYEQYF
NA,TRBV7-9,TRBJ1-4,NA,TGTGCCAGCAGCTTGGGGGCAGGTAGTGAAAAACTGTTTTTT,CASSLGAGSEKLFF
NA,TRBV5-8,TRBJ1-2,NA,TGTGCCAGCCCCTGGCTCCCCTATGGCTACACCTTC,CASPWLPYGYTF
TRBD1,TRBV5-1,TRBJ2-3,NA,TGCGCCAGCAGCTGGCCCGAAGGACAGGGTTTGGCCACAGATACGCAGTATTTT,CASSWPEGQGLATDTQYF
NA,TRBV4-3,TRBJ1-2,NA,TGCGCCAGCAGCCAAGAGACTCAGGGAGGATATGGCTACACCTTC,CASSQETQGGYGYTF
NA,TRBV7-2,TRBJ1-2,few,TGTGCCAGCAGCCCAGCCGGGGGGTTTAGTGGCTACACCTTC,CASSPAGGFSGYTF
NA,TRBV9,TRBJ2-5,NA,TGTGCCAGCAGCCCCAGTGCCGAGACCCAGTACTTC,CASSPSAETQYF
TRBD2,TRBV19,TRBJ2-1,NA,TGTGCCAGTAGTTCCGCGGGACTAGCCAACAATGAGCAGTTCTTC,CASSSAGLANNEQFF
TRBD1,TRBV11-2,TRBJ1-2,NA,TGTGCCAGCAGCTCCCGGGACAGGCCCCCCTATGGCTACACCTTC,CASSSRDRPPYGYTF
TRBD1,TRBV15,TRBJ1-6,NA,TGTGCCACCAGCAGAGAAGGGACAGGGTCTTCACCCCTCCACTTT,CATSREGTGSSPLHF
TRBD1,TRBV19,TRBJ1-5,NA,TGTGCCAGTACCCCCGGGACAGGGCTTAATCAGCCCCAGCATTTT,CASTPGTGLNQPQHF
NA,TRBV25-1,TRBJ2-7,NA,TGTGCCAGCAGTGACGGACTACACTACGAGCAGTACTTC,CASSDGLHYEQYF
TRBD2,TRBV7-6,TRBJ2-1,NA,TGTGCCAGCAGGGGGACCGGGACTAGCGACGACAATGAGCAGTTCTTC,CASRGTGTSDDNEQFF
TRBD1,TRBV9,TRBJ1-2,NA,TGTGCCAGCAGCGTAGGACAGGGAATGGGCTACACCTTC,CASSVGQGMGYTF
NA,TRBV5-1,TRBJ1-1,NA,TGCGCCAGCAGCTTGGGGTCTAGCACTGAAGCTTTCTTT,CASSLGSSTEAFF
TRBD1,TRBV5-1,TRBJ1-1,NA,TGCGCCAGCAGCGAAACAGGGGTGAACACTGAAGCTTTCTTT,CASSETGVNTEAFF
NA,TRBV30,TRBJ1-1,NA,TGTGCCTGGAGTATGGCGAACACTGAAGCTTTCTTT,CAWSMANTEAFF
TRBD1,TRBV7-2,TRBJ1-2,NA,TGTGCCAGCAGCTTAGCACGACAGGGACTCCTGTATGGCTACACCTTC,CASSLARQGLLYGYTF
NA,TRBV7-8,TRBJ2-7,NA,TGTGCCAGCAGCCTCTGGGGGCGGCCGGTCTCCTACGAGCAGTACTTC,CASSLWGRPVSYEQYF